The T cell receptor beta chain described here comes from a study of cytomegalovirus exposure and HLA in healthy donors. Study conclusions and caveats: Looking again later, the authors saw that most CMV-associated TCR beta chains seemed HLA-restricted. Presence/absence analyses supposed approximately even sequencing depth among donors. Later analysis suggested links between common viral pathogens and several top significant clusters.

The V gene lost 5 bases and the J gene lost 5 bases, with 13 bases spanning the gap. CDR1 is LNHDA and CDR2 is SQIVND in the germline V gene (reference sequence). The CDR3 sequence is 14 residues long. PCR primers comprised 60 Vbeta and 13 Jbeta primers. Assay used: immunoSEQ multiplex PCR; TCRdb lists only in-frame clones, some missing. This sample has fewer than 150,000 clones, with more than 70% found just once. Concerning this clone itself: Its target is unknown.

The rearrangement joins TRBV19 to TRBJ2-1; the D is unclear. The sequenced sample consisted of PBMCs. The clonotype originates from a woman in her 50s in good health and CMV-seronegative. CDR3 nucleotides: TGTGCCAGTAGTCTGAACAGCCCCCACAATGAGCAGTTCTTC. This encodes CASSLNSPHNEQFF.